The subject of this entry is one T cell receptor beta chain. The antigen is not known. These data come from a study of blood T cells in healthy people across ages. Study-level findings and limits: Changes seen in expanded clonotypes were possibly confounded by donor CMV status left unknown. Researchers said unsorted PBMCs prevented a conclusive naive versus antigen-experienced comparison. Donors of long life had a larger count of naive CD4+ cells and greater diversity than aged donors.

CDR3 length: 15 amino acids. The germline V gene encodes CDR1 MDHEN and CDR2 SYDVKM. After removal of 6 bases from V and 2 bases from J, the junction contained 5 bases not matched to a gene. The use of a sample-barcoded 5' primer and a J-beta primer mix characterized a second PCR of about 7 to 12 cycles. One entry per CDR3 protein, called by TCRdb with MiXCR from the 5' RACE reads. The table records 1,500,000 or so distinct CDR3 sequences, less than 45% of them present only once. Healthy Caucasians from Russia aged about 6 to 90 served as donors. The sample was blood. This receptor was obtained from a young woman in good health. The rearrangement joins TRBV28 to TRBJ1-5, with 9 bases fitting TRBD1. As DNA, the CDR3 is TGTGCCAGCAGAGGACAGGGGTTGGGCAATCAGCCCCAGCATTTT. It translates to CASRGQGLGNQPQHF.